This T cell receptor (beta chain) came from a study of blood T cell repertoires in COVID-19. Study in general: Samples representing acute and convalescent COVID-19 were sourced from the United States, Italy and Spain.

The authors' processing: Nucleated cell number was recorded as an estimate derived from reference gene primer amplification. Clones were sequenced by immunoSEQ multiplex PCR, and TCRdb holds only the in-frame ones, with some missing. Clone size and V and J calls were adopted from that table, with D and trimming inferred from the DNA. The table includes about 220,000 clones, 65% to 90% detected once. The CDR3 is made up of 15 amino acids. Germline assignment: CDR1 MNHEY and CDR2 SVGEGT. Trimming shortened V by 6 bases and J by 8 bases, and 19 bases separated the two germline ends. This TCR was recovered from a woman in her 70s with COVID-19, enrolled during active disease. The sequencing input was peripheral blood. The gene calls are TRBV6-2 or TRBV6-3 and TRBJ1-4; tentatively, D is TRBD1 (5 bases). The CDR3, as DNA: TGTGCCAGCAGCACCAGGCGGGACCAAAGGGAAAAACTGTTTTTT. Its translation: CASSTRRDQREKLFF.